This is a list of T cell receptor beta chains from one sample in a study of blood T cell repertoires in COVID-19. Only in-frame clones appear in the TCRdb table, and some are missing; sequencing was by immunoSEQ multiplex PCR. Among roughly 260,000 clones listed, more than 75% were seen once. Sequencing used peripheral blood. The receptors originated from a man aged 40-50 years who had recovered from COVID-19. Both conserved end residues are part of each CDR3.

J gene: TRBJ1-2
V gene: TRBV11-2
CDR3 protein: CASSLDTGRGGYTF

J gene: TRBJ2-7
V gene: TRBV4-2
CDR3 protein: CASSQGDGTSGSATYEQYF

J gene: TRBJ1-2
V gene: TRBV7-2
CDR3 protein: CASSPGVYGYTF

J gene: TRBJ2-2
V gene: TRBV3-1/TRBV3-2
CDR3 protein: CASSQVKREGLDTGELFF

J gene: TRBJ2-1
V gene: TRBV7-2
CDR3 protein: CASSLEVAGYNEQFF

J gene: TRBJ1-2
V gene: TRBV2
CDR3 protein: CASSPSGQPYNGYTF

J gene: TRBJ2-2
V gene: TRBV9
CDR3 protein: CASSVVSGGPYTGELFF

J gene: TRBJ1-4
V gene: TRBV27
CDR3 protein: CASSFPGEKLFF

J gene: TRBJ2-5
V gene: TRBV5-4
CDR3 protein: CASSPGQGRQETQYF

J gene: TRBJ1-3
V gene: TRBV21-1
CDR3 protein: CASSKKFAAGNTIYF

J gene: TRBJ1-5
V gene: TRBV7-2
CDR3 protein: CASSPGTGVAAQHF

J gene: TRBJ2-1
V gene: TRBV7-9
CDR3 protein: CASSLGGTSSNEQFF

J gene: TRBJ2-1
V gene: TRBV5-1
CDR3 protein: CASSGDRGALPTYNEQFF

J gene: TRBJ2-3
V gene: TRBV4-3
CDR3 protein: CASSQEFGMTSGITDTQYF

J gene: TRBJ2-6
V gene: TRBV30
CDR3 protein: CAWSQGQGGSGANVLTF

J gene: TRBJ2-5
V gene: TRBV7-6
CDR3 protein: CASSPLGSGAQYF

J gene: TRBJ2-1
V gene: TRBV19
CDR3 protein: CASRDRAGVNEQFF

J gene: TRBJ2-7
V gene: TRBV13
CDR3 protein: CASSTNRDPRDKYF

J gene: TRBJ2-7
V gene: TRBV4-1
CDR3 protein: CASSPQSFYEQYF

J gene: TRBJ1-6
V gene: TRBV2
CDR3 protein: CASSGRGNSPLHF

J gene: TRBJ1-2
V gene: TRBV11-2
CDR3 protein: CASSLVGGLGYTF

J gene: TRBJ2-1
V gene: TRBV5-1
CDR3 protein: CASSLAFNLRNEQFF

J gene: TRBJ2-1
V gene: TRBV5-1
CDR3 protein: CASSLLDEQFF

J gene: TRBJ1-1
V gene: TRBV5-4
CDR3 protein: CASSSKQGSNTEAFF

J gene: TRBJ1-4
V gene: TRBV1
CDR3 protein: CTSSQTTGRLFF

J gene: TRBJ2-2
V gene: TRBV7-8
CDR3 protein: CASSYLKRERIGELFF

J gene: TRBJ1-1
V gene: TRBV20-1
CDR3 protein: CSASPGWNTEAFF

J gene: TRBJ2-5
V gene: TRBV7-8
CDR3 protein: CASSFGGGYQETQYF

J gene: TRBJ2-7
V gene: TRBV12-3/TRBV12-4
CDR3 protein: CASSLDSSYEQYF

J gene: TRBJ1-2
V gene: TRBV10-3
CDR3 protein: CAISESPANYGYTF

J gene: TRBJ1-6
V gene: TRBV11-2
CDR3 protein: CASTPDRANNSPLHF

J gene: TRBJ1-2
V gene: TRBV6-2/TRBV6-3
CDR3 protein: CASSQGTANYGYTF

J gene: TRBJ2-7
V gene: TRBV12-5
CDR3 protein: CASGFSGTYEQYF